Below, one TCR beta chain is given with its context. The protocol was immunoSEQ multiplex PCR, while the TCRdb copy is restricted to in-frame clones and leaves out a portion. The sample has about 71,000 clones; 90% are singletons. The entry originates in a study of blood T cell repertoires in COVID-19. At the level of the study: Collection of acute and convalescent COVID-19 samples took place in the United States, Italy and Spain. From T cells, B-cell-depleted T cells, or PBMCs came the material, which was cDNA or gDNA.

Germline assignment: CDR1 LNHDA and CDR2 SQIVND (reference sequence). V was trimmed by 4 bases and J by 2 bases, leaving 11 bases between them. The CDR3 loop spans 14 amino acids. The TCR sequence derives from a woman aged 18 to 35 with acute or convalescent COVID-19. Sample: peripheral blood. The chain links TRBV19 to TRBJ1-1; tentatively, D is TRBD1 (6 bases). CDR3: CASSTRTANTEAFF. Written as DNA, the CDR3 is TGTGCCAGTAGTACACGGACAGCCAACACTGAAGCTTTCTTT. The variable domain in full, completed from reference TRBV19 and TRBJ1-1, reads DGGITQSPKYLFRKEGQNVTLSCEQNLNHDAMYWYRQDPGQGLRLIYYSQIVNDFQKGDIAEGYSVSREKKESFPLTVTSAQKNPTAFYLCASSTRTANTEAFFGQGTRLTVV.